This TCR beta chain was sequenced for a study of vaccination effects on CD4 cells after COVID-19. Study-level findings and limits: Only a few convalescent patients and no early post-infection timepoints featured in the study.

Antigen-specific CD4+ T cell clonotypes were called by their expansion after viral peptide-pool culture in ViraFEST. Cells that had been cultured for roughly ten days were the source of isolated CD4+ T cells. All participants had two doses of either the BNT162b2 or mRNA-1273 vaccine. The study found no prior SARS-CoV-2 infection in the vaccine recipients, who tested negative for nucleocapsid antibodies. Roughly 2.1 million PBMC per well received 10 IU/ml IL-2 and 9.5 to 10 ug/ml peptides in culture. At days 3 and 7, half of the medium was exchanged for IL-2 medium. Sequencing used immunoSEQ multiplex PCR; TCRdb keeps in-frame clones, though not all of them. The repertoire consists of roughly 55,000 clones, with roughly three quarters occurring once and the leading ten covering 2%. Details on this clone: Its antigen remains unknown.

V shed 2 bases and J shed 4 bases, with 11 bases lying between them. CDR1 is WSHSY, CDR2 SAAADI, per germline. This CDR3 comprises 15 residues. The sequenced sample was CD4+ T cells from PBMCs cultured with HCoV-OC43 spike peptides, obtained after COVID-19 vaccination. Subset of the sample: HCoV-OC43 spike overlapping peptide pool stimulation. The chain carries TRBV10-2 and TRBJ2-2, with D perhaps matching TRBD2 (5 bases). The TCR sequence derives from a human donor who received a COVID-19 vaccine. The CDR3: CASSEHGSGTGELFF. In nucleotides, the CDR3 is TGCGCCAGCAGTGAGCATGGCAGCGGCACCGGGGAGCTGTTTTTT.